This passage covers 25 T cell receptor beta chains from one sample sequenced in a study of technical replicates of blood from a handful of donors. Generated by immunoSEQ multiplex PCR, the TCRdb table keeps only in-frame clones and is missing some. The repertoire holds approximately 60,000 clones, with just under 90% as singletons. The sequencing sample was made of PBMCs. The receptors come from a human donor in good health. Some clones in this sample may be carry-over from other donors' samples.

This clone ranks as medium-sized. The rearrangement links TRBV4-2 to TRBJ2-7; no clear D gene. V was pared by 1 base and J by 6 bases, with 22 bases between. This CDR3 contains 17 residues. Germline V CDR1 and CDR2: LGHNA, YNFKEQ. The CDR3 nucleotides are TGTGCCAGCAGCCAAGTGTTGTACTCGTTGAGTTATCCCGAGCAGTACTTC. Residues: CASSQVLYSLSYPEQYF.

The V gene is TRBV7-3, the J gene TRBJ1-1; D gene ambiguous. Trimming took 8 bases from V and 6 from J, leaving 16 bases between them. The CDR3 extends over 13 amino acids. Germline CDR1 reads SGHTA; CDR2 reads FQGTGA. CDR3 amino acids: CASSQFSGSEAFF. CDR3 nucleotide sequence: TGTGCCAGCTCCCAGTTTTCGGGGTCTGAAGCTTTCTTT.

CDR3 sequence reads: CASSLLQNNSPLHF. The CDR3 bases are TGTGCCAGCAGCTTATTACAGAATAATTCACCCCTCCACTTT. The rearrangement links TRBV11-2 to TRBJ1-6; no definite D call. The ends were cut back, 2 bases at V and 5 bases at J, with 7 bases in the middle. The CDR3 is 14 residues long. CDR1 is SGHAT, CDR2 FQNNGV, per germline.

The table lists this clone with a count of one. The V call is TRBV20-1, the J call TRBJ2-3, with D possibly matching TRBD1 (5 bases). V shed 7 bases and J shed 6 bases, with 11 bases lying between them. The germline gives CDR1 DFQATT, CDR2 SNEGSKA (reference sequence). There are 11 residues in the CDR3. CDR3 residues: CSGQGTDTQYF. Written as DNA, the CDR3 is TGCAGTGGGCAGGGAACGGATACGCAGTATTTT.

The chain recombines TRBV13 with TRBJ1-6; TRBD1 aligns across 7 bases. Germline V lookup: CDR1 PRHDT, CDR2 FYEKMQ (reference sequence). V was clipped by 2 bases and J by 6 bases; unmatched bases: 1. This CDR3 region has 14 residues. The chain's CDR3 is CASSLNRGNSPLHF. The CDR3 DNA sequence: TGTGCCAGCAGCTTAAACAGGGGTAATTCACCCCTCCACTTT.

The chain is built from TRBV14 and TRBJ1-1; 7 bases are a match to TRBD1. Germline V CDR1 and CDR2: SGHDN, FVKESK. The CDR3 totals 13 residues. J lost 11 bases, V lost 0 bases, and 6 bases had no gene match. The chain's CDR3 is CASSQEGHRGAFF. Written as DNA, the CDR3 is TGTGCCAGCAGCCAAGAGGGACACAGGGGCGCTTTCTTT.

This rearrangement joins TRBV7-2 to TRBJ1-2; TRBD1 might be the D (5 bases). Between the trimmed V and J ends, which lost 1 base and 3 bases, there was a span of 9 bases. Germline V gives CDR1 SGHTA, CDR2 FQGNSA. The length of the CDR3 is 14 residues. The CDR3: CASSLGTSYYGYTF. Here the CDR3 DNA reads TGTGCCAGCAGCTTAGGGACATCCTACTATGGCTACACCTTC.

The rearrangement joins TRBV7-9 to TRBJ2-7; 14 nucleotides agree with TRBD2. The CDR3 has 16 amino acids. V lost 0 bases and J lost 6; bases outside the gene matches: 4. Germline V lookup: CDR1 SEHNR, CDR2 FQNEAQ (reference sequence). The CDR3 here is CASSLAGLAGGPEQYF. CDR3 in DNA: TGTGCCAGCAGCTTAGCCGGACTAGCGGGGGGTCCCGAGCAGTACTTC.

The V gene is TRBV7-9, the J gene TRBJ2-7; 7 bases are a match to TRBD1. The CDR3 consists of 14 residues. The germline CDR1 and CDR2 sequences are SEHNR and FQNEAQ (reference sequence). With V trimmed by 5 bases and J by 4 bases, 8 bases remained unmatched. In nucleotides, the CDR3 is TGTGCCAGCAGCCACCGGGACAGCCATTACGAGCAGTACTTC. Its translation is CASSHRDSHYEQYF. The full variable domain, with the rest looked up from reference TRBV7-9 and TRBJ2-7, is DTGVSQNPRHKITKRGQNVTFRCDPISEHNRLYWYRQTLGQGPEFLTYFQNEAQLEKSRLLSDRFSAERPKGSFSTLEIQRTEQGDSAMYLCASSHRDSHYEQYFGPGTRLTVT.

CDR3 region: CASSQDRGYNSPLHF. In nucleotides, the CDR3 is TGTGCCAGCAGCCAGGACAGGGGTTATAATTCACCCCTCCACTTT. V and J are TRBV7-2 and TRBJ1-6; 9 bases line up with TRBD1. V dropped 5 bases and J dropped 4; count of bases not matched to a gene: 3. CDR1 and CDR2 (germline): SGHTA, FQGNSA. The length of the CDR3 is 15 residues.

The J gene is TRBJ2-7, the V gene TRBV7-9; no clear D gene. The CDR3 totals 9 residues. The germline V gene has CDR1 SEHNR and CDR2 FQNEAQ (reference sequence). The CDR3: CALGPLQYF. For the CDR3, the DNA is TGTGCTTTGGGCCCTTTGCAGTACTTC.

This clone has only one observation. J is TRBJ2-1 and V is TRBV25-1; 9 bases are shared with TRBD2. This CDR3 has 16 amino acids. V lost 6 bases and J lost 7; bases outside the gene matches: 13. Germline CDR1 reads MGHDK; CDR2 reads SYGVNS. CDR3 residues: CASSQSGGRAVNEQFF. DNA for the CDR3: TGTGCCAGCAGCCAGTCCGGCGGGAGGGCGGTGAATGAGCAGTTCTTC. Supplemented by reference TRBV25-1 and TRBJ2-1, the full variable domain reads EADIYQTPRYLVIGTGKKITLECSQTMGHDKMYWYQQDPGMELHLIHYSYGVNSTEKGDLSSESTVSRIRTEHFPLTLESARPSHTSQYLCASSQSGGRAVNEQFFGPGTRLTVL.

The chain combines TRBV5-1 with TRBJ2-5; a possible D gene is TRBD1 (5 bases). Germline lookup yields CDR1 SGHRS and CDR2 YFSETQ. Trimming removed 0 bases at V and 2 bases at J, with 11 bases between. The CDR3 consists of 15 residues. This CDR3 is CASSLAAGRQETQYF. The CDR3 bases are TGCGCCAGCAGCTTGGCGGCAGGGCGACAAGAGACCCAGTACTTC.

The count of this clone is one. The CDR3 reads CASSYSTSGGYTF. The CDR3 DNA sequence: TGTGCCAGCAGTTACTCGACGTCGGGGGGCTACACCTTC. This chain connects TRBV6-5 to TRBJ1-2; D is ambiguous. The germline V gene has CDR1 MNHEY and CDR2 SVGAGI. The CDR3 has 13 amino acids. V dropped 0 bases and J dropped 8 bases, with 10 bases sitting between them.

The J gene is TRBJ1-2, the V gene TRBV5-4; 7 nucleotides line up with TRBD1. The CDR3 length is 14 residues. The J segment lost 5 bases and the V segment lost 4 bases, leaving 8 bases of the junction unmatched. Germline CDR1 and CDR2: SGHNT and YYREEE (reference sequence). This CDR3 is CASSGDSQYYGYTF. DNA of the CDR3: TGTGCCAGCAGCGGGGACAGCCAATATTATGGCTACACCTTC.

The chain combines TRBV2 with TRBJ2-5; D unresolved. CDR1 SNHLY and CDR2 FYNNEI come from the germline V gene. This CDR3 is built from 11 residues. The V end was cut by 6 bases, the J end by 0 bases, with 2 bases between. The CDR3 reads CASSYQETQYF. The CDR3 DNA is TGTGCCAGCAGCTACCAAGAGACCCAGTACTTC.

The V gene is TRBV7-2, the J gene TRBJ1-5; D perhaps matches TRBD1 (6 bases). Trimming stripped 6 bases from V and 3 bases from J, with 9 bases between. The CDR3 totals 13 residues. Germline values: CDR1 SGHTA, CDR2 FQGNSA. The CDR3 bases are TGTGCCAGCAGTGGACAGAACAATCAGCCCCAGCATTTT. Translation: CASSGQNNQPQHF.

V usage is TRBV6-5 and J usage is TRBJ2-3; D uncertain. The V gene's germline CDR1 is MNHEY and CDR2 SVGAGI. Trimming left V 10 bases short and J 0 bases short, with 14 bases between. The CDR3 consists of 14 residues. CDR3 sequence (DNA): TGTGCCACAACCAGATTCCCAAGCACAGATACGCAGTATTTT. It specifies CATTRFPSTDTQYF.

The chain combines TRBV12-5 with TRBJ2-3; 10 bases agree with TRBD2. Germline CDR1 LGHNT, CDR2 FRNRAP. This CDR3 contains 15 residues. With V trimmed by 5 bases and J by 6 bases, 8 bases remained unmatched. CDR3 in amino acids: CASGRSGGALDTQYF. The CDR3 DNA sequence: TGTGCTAGTGGTCGGAGCGGGGGGGCCTTGGATACGCAGTATTTT.

The V and J genes are TRBV7-2 and TRBJ2-2; TRBD1 aligns across 8 bases. V trimming: 5 bases; J trimming: 9 bases; junction bases outside the gene matches: 8. The CDR3 loop spans 14 amino acids. CDR1 is SGHTA, CDR2 FQGNSA, per germline. CDR3 loop: CASSGTGFFRELFF. CDR3 DNA: TGTGCCAGCAGCGGGACAGGATTCTTCAGGGAGCTGTTTTTT.

This chain connects TRBV11-2 to TRBJ2-5; 7 nucleotides match TRBD1. CDR1 and CDR2 from the germline V gene are SGHAT and FQNNGV. Trimming took 6 bases from V and 2 from J; bases not matched to a gene: 12. The CDR3 has 16 amino acids. The CDR3 region has the DNA TGTGCCAGCAGATCGATTCGGGACAGAATTCAAGAGACCCAGTACTTC. This sequence encodes CASRSIRDRIQETQYF. The entire variable domain, with the rest obtained from reference TRBV11-2 and TRBJ2-5, is as follows: EAGVAQSPRYKIIEKRQSVAFWCNPISGHATLYWYQQILGQGPKLLIQFQNNGVVDDSQLPKDRFSAERLKGVDSTLKIQPAKLEDSAVYLCASRSIRDRIQETQYFGPGTRLLVL.

The CDR3 coding sequence is TGCGCCAGCAGACCCTCGGTGAATCAGCCCCAGCATTTT. Translation: CASRPSVNQPQHF. The rearrangement links TRBV23-1 to TRBJ1-5; D is uncertain. TRBV23-1 is treated as an ORF (open reading frame) with a function not yet certain. The CDR3 extends over 13 amino acids. V lost 6 bases to trimming and J lost 4 bases, with 10 bases between them.

The J gene is TRBJ2-2, the V gene TRBV5-1; TRBD2 agrees at 7 bases. With V trimmed by 0 bases and J by 2 bases, 7 bases remained unmatched. CDR3 length equals 17 residues. CDR1 is SGHRS and CDR2 is YFSETQ in the germline V gene. CDR3 sequence: CASSLAAGGGNTGELFF. For the CDR3, the DNA is TGCGCCAGCAGCTTGGCTGCGGGCGGGGGAAACACCGGGGAGCTGTTTTTT. The complete variable domain, with remaining parts taken from reference TRBV5-1 and TRBJ2-2, reads KAGVTQTPRYLIKTRGQQVTLSCSPISGHRSVSWYQQTPGQGLQFLFEYFSETQRNKGNFPGRFSGRQFSNSRSEMNVSTLELGDSALYLCASSLAAGGGNTGELFFGEGSRLTVL.

V usage is TRBV29-1 and J usage is TRBJ2-2, with a tentative D call TRBD1 (6 bases). The germline V and J ends were trimmed by 4 bases and 6 bases, with 9 bases remaining between them. Germline CDR1 is SQVTM and CDR2 is ANQGSEA. The CDR3 is 12 residues long. CDR3 DNA sequence: TGCAGCGTTGGGACAGTGTCCGGGGAGCTGTTTTTT. It codes for CSVGTVSGELFF.

The CDR3 reads CASSLGQDLNSPLHF. The CDR3 DNA is TGTGCCAGCAGCCTAGGACAGGACTTGAATTCACCCCTCCACTTT. The chain employs TRBV4-2 and TRBJ1-6; TRBD1 matches at 7 bases. Germline CDR1 LGHNA, CDR2 YNFKEQ. The CDR3 contains 15 residues. Unmatched junction bases numbered 7, after V lost 4 bases and J lost 7 bases.